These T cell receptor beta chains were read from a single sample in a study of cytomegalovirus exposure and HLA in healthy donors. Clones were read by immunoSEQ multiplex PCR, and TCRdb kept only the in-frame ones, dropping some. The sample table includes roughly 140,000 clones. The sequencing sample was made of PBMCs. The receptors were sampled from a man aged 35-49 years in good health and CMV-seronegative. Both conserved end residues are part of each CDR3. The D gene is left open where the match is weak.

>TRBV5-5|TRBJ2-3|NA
TGTGCCAGCAGCTTGGCCCCGGGGACTGGCACAGATACGCAGTATTTT
CASSLAPGTGTDTQYF
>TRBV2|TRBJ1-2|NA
TGTGCCAGCACCCAAGGATGGGCCACTCTTAACTATGGCTACACCTTC
CASTQGWATLNYGYTF
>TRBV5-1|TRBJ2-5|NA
TGCGCCAGCAGCTTGACTGAGACCCAGTACTTC
CASSLTETQYF
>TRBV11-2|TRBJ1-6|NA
TGTGCCAGCAGTCGGTGGGGGGGCGGGGGAGATTCACCCCTCCACTTT
CASSRWGGGGDSPLHF
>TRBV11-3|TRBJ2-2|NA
TGTGCCAGCAGCCTAAGACAGGGAGGTCCCGGGGAGCTGTTTTTT
CASSLRQGGPGELFF
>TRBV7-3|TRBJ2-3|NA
TGTGCCAGCAGCTTAAGCTTCGGAGATACGCAGTATTTT
CASSLSFGDTQYF
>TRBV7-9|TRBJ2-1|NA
TGTGCCAGCAGCTTAGAGGCGGCCAAATACAATGAGCAGTTCTTC
CASSLEAAKYNEQFF
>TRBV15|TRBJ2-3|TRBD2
TGTGCCACCAGCCTCGGGGCGGGGGGACTAACAGATACGCAGTATTTT
CATSLGAGGLTDTQYF
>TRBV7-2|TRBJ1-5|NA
TGTGCCAGCAGCTTAGCAGGGGCAGGGGTCAGCAATCAGCCCCAGCATTTT
CASSLAGAGVSNQPQHF
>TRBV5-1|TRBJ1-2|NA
TGCGCCAGCAGCCCGGGTTACAACTATGGCTACACCTTC
CASSPGYNYGYTF
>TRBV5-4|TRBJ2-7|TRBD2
TGTGCCAGCAGCCCTACTAGCGGGACAACCTACGAGCAGTACTTC
CASSPTSGTTYEQYF
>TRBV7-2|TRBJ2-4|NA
TGTGCCAGCAGCCTGGGGGGAAACATTCAGTACTTC
CASSLGGNIQYF
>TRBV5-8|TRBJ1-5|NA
TGTGCCAGCAGCTTTTTCCGTACTCTTCGGGGCAATCAGCCCCAGCATTTT
CASSFFRTLRGNQPQHF
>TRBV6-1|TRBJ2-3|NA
TGTGCCAGCAGTGAAGTTGGGGCCGGGACAGATACGCAGTATTTT
CASSEVGAGTDTQYF
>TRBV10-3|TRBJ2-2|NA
TGTGCCATCAGTGACAACAGGGTCACCCTTAACACCGGGGAGCTGTTTTTT
CAISDNRVTLNTGELFF
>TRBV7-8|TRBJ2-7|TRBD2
TGTGCCAGCAGCTCTGGACTAGCGGGGAAATACGAGCAGTACTTC
CASSSGLAGKYEQYF
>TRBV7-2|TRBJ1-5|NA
TGTGCCAGCAGTAGACATGTGAATCAGCCCCAGCATTTT
CASSRHVNQPQHF